This passage covers 27 T cell receptor beta chains from one sample sequenced in a study of shared clonotypes between healthy human individuals. Some clones are missing from TCRdb's copy, which holds only in-frame ones; the method was immunoSEQ multiplex PCR. Seen here are about 990,000 clones, roughly 74% observed once, and the top ten hold 0.5% to 0.65%. The sample was memory CD4+ T cells from PBMCs. Subset described: CD45RA-negative fraction. These receptors were taken from a young man in good health. Some clones in this sample may be carry-over from other donors' samples.

This chain joins TRBV5-1 and TRBJ2-7, with TRBD2 as a possible D gene (7 bases). Per the germline V gene, CDR1 is SGHRS and CDR2 is YFSETQ. Trimming shortened V by 3 bases and J by 5 bases, and 15 bases separated the two germline ends. The CDR3 is made up of 14 amino acids. The CDR3 bases are TGCGCCAGCAGCTGGGGGCCGGGGGGCAACGAGCAGTACTTC. Translation: CASSWGPGGNEQYF.

The chain carries TRBV5-1 and TRBJ2-7; D call uncertain. V lost 2 bases to trimming and J lost 1 base, with 7 bases between them. CDR1 is SGHRS, CDR2 YFSETQ, per germline. The CDR3 contains 13 residues. The CDR3 DNA reads as TGCGCCAGCAGCTTTGCTCCTTCCTACGAGCAGTACTTC. Residues: CASSFAPSYEQYF.

At least ten counts were recorded for this clone. This chain connects TRBV9 to TRBJ2-3; unclear D gene. The germline V gene encodes CDR1 SGDLS and CDR2 YYNGEE. Deletions cut 0 bases from V and 4 bases from J, with 6 bases between. The CDR3 spans 13 residues. CDR3 in amino acids: CASSVEYPDTQYF. The CDR3 DNA sequence: TGTGCCAGCAGCGTAGAGTATCCAGATACGCAGTATTTT.

The chain recombines TRBV28 with TRBJ1-4; 12 bases fit TRBD1. Germline CDR1 is MDHEN and CDR2 is SYDVKM. The length of the CDR3 is 18 residues. V was pared by 4 bases and J by 7 bases, with 13 bases of the junction left unmatched. The CDR3 region is CASSSPPGQGARLEKLFF. DNA of the CDR3: TGTGCCAGCAGTTCTCCCCCGGGACAGGGGGCTCGGCTTGAAAAACTGTTTTTT. The full variable domain, its missing parts supplied by reference TRBV28 and TRBJ1-4, is DVKVTQSSRYLVKRTGEKVFLECVQDMDHENMFWYRQDPGLGLRLIYFSYDVKMKEKGDIPEGYSVSREKKERFSLILESASTNQTSMYLCASSSPPGQGARLEKLFFGSGTQLSVL.

This chain's CDR3 is CASSFGTGFHEQFF. In DNA form, the CDR3 reads TGTGCCAGCAGCTTTGGGACAGGGTTCCATGAGCAGTTCTTC. The rearrangement joins TRBV11-2 to TRBJ2-1, with 9 positions matching TRBD1. This CDR3 comprises 14 residues. Looked up from germline, CDR1 is SGHAT and CDR2 is FQNNGV. Unmatched junction bases numbered 5, after V lost 3 bases and J lost 8 bases.

This chain connects TRBV30 to TRBJ1-1; D is unclear. CDR1 and CDR2 from the germline V gene are GTSNPN and SVGIG (reference sequence). The CDR3 length is 13 residues. V lost 5 bases, J lost 4 bases, and 14 bases lay in between. The CDR3 is CAWPKWRSTEAFF. Here the CDR3 DNA reads TGTGCCTGGCCCAAATGGAGGAGCACTGAAGCTTTCTTT.

This rearrangement joins TRBV19 to TRBJ1-2, with 10 bases fitting TRBD1. The J segment lost 4 bases and the V segment lost 3 bases, leaving 5 bases of the junction unmatched. The CDR3 contains 15 residues. CDR1 and CDR2 from the germline V gene are LNHDA and SQIVND (reference sequence). In DNA, the CDR3 is TGTGCCAGTAGTATTGGACAGGGGGGGACCTATGGCTACACCTTC. Its protein product is CASSIGQGGTYGYTF.

This clone was observed a handful of times. This sample also contains other DNA sequences that code for the same CDR3. The chain is built from TRBV20-1 and TRBJ2-2; D gene uncertain. Germline values: CDR1 DFQATT, CDR2 SNEGSKA (reference sequence). The CDR3 runs to 11 residues. Trimming removed 4 bases from V and 2 bases from J, with 2 bases in between. The CDR3 nucleotides are TGCAGTGCTACTAACACCGGGGAGCTGTTTTTT. Its protein product is CSATNTGELFF.

Comment on this clone: The sample carries other DNA sequences with the same CDR3. The rearrangement links TRBV28 to TRBJ1-2; D not resolved. V dropped 6 bases and J dropped 2 bases, with 4 bases sitting between them. From germline, CDR1 is MDHEN and CDR2 SYDVKM. This CDR3 is 11 amino acids long. The CDR3 loop reads CASSTNYGYTF. The CDR3 DNA reads as TGTGCCAGCAGCACAAACTATGGCTACACCTTC.

The V and J genes are TRBV10-3 and TRBJ2-1, with TRBD1 matching 8 bases. CDR1 is ENHRY, CDR2 SYGVKD, per germline. CDR3 length: 14 residues. The junction had 10 bases not matched to a gene; V was cut back by 8 bases and J by 7 bases. DNA of the CDR3: TGTGCCATCGAACGGAGACAGGGGAGAAATGAGCAGTTCTTC. As protein: CAIERRQGRNEQFF.

This chain links TRBV30 with TRBJ2-3; 10 bases are shared with TRBD2. The CDR3 extends over 14 amino acids. The junction had 11 bases not matched to a gene; V was cut back by 4 bases and J by 10 bases. Per the germline V gene, CDR1 is GTSNPN and CDR2 is SVGIG (reference sequence). CDR3 DNA: TGTGCCTGGACGCCTAGCGGGAGTGAGGGTTCGCAGTATTTT. It is translated as CAWTPSGSEGSQYF.

This chain links TRBV4-2 with TRBJ2-1; TRBD2 matches at 16 bases. V was clipped by 0 bases and J by 15 bases; unmatched bases: 8. The CDR3 totals 16 residues. Germline values: CDR1 LGHNA, CDR2 YNFKEQ. CDR3 sequence: CASSQDPGTSGRGRFF. CDR3 sequence (DNA): TGTGCCAGCAGCCAAGATCCAGGGACTAGCGGGAGGGGGAGGTTCTTC.

The chain has TRBV29-1 and TRBJ2-1; TRBD1 agrees at 7 bases. This CDR3 comprises 13 residues. V trimming: 8 bases; J trimming: 4 bases; junction bases outside the gene matches: 8. The V gene's germline CDR1 is SQVTM and CDR2 ANQGSEA. This CDR3 reads CSTADRVYNEQFF. The CDR3 nucleotides read TGCAGCACCGCAGACAGGGTGTACAATGAGCAGTTCTTC.

The chain combines TRBV5-6 with TRBJ2-3; no clear D gene. Trimming pared 1 base from V and 5 bases from J, leaving 8 bases between. This CDR3 region has 13 residues. Germline CDR1 and CDR2: SGHDT and YYEEEE. The DNA of the CDR3 is TGTGCCAGCAGCTTGTCGAGTGGAGATACGCAGTATTTT. This translates into CASSLSSGDTQYF.

Of note for this clone: This same CDR3 is encoded by further DNA sequences in the sample. This chain connects TRBV5-1 to TRBJ2-2; 11 nucleotides line up with TRBD2. Germline V CDR1 and CDR2: SGHRS, YFSETQ. The CDR3 spans 15 residues. With V trimmed by 2 bases and J by 5 bases, 2 bases remained unmatched. In DNA form, the CDR3 reads TGCGCCAGCAGCTTTTTAGCGGGAGGGACCGGGGAGCTGTTTTTT. It yields the protein CASSFLAGGTGELFF.

The chain has TRBV27 and TRBJ2-6, with D tentatively TRBD2 (5 bases). CDR1 and CDR2 from the germline V gene are MNHEY and SMNVEV (reference sequence). The V gene lost 10 bases and the J gene lost 1 base, with 8 bases spanning the gap. The CDR3 covers 13 residues. This CDR3 is CATRDSGANVLTF. In DNA form, the CDR3 reads TGTGCCACCCGGGATTCTGGGGCCAACGTCCTGACTTTC.

As regards this clone: This likely traces to a read error, being one base from a far larger clone. Different DNA sequences within this sample yield the same CDR3. V is TRBV5-6 and J is TRBJ2-2, with 13 bases matching TRBD2. J was trimmed by 8 bases and V by 8 bases; bases with no gene match: 12. The CDR3 is 16 amino acids. Germline V gene lookup returns CDR1 SGHDT and CDR2 YYEEEE. The CDR3 protein is CASARGLAGDSGELFF. The CDR3 bases are TGTGCCAGTGCACGAGGACTAGCGGGAGACTCTGGGGAGCTGTTTTTT.

The chain recombines TRBV28 with TRBJ1-5; TRBD1 matches at 10 bases. Trimming cost V 5 bases and J 1 base; bases outside gene matches: 2. CDR3 size: 15 residues. The germline V gene has CDR1 MDHEN and CDR2 SYDVKM. CDR3 coding DNA: TGTGCCAGCAGTCCGGACAGGGGGAGCAATCAGCCCCAGCATTTT. Amino acids: CASSPDRGSNQPQHF.

Comment on this clone: Other DNA sequences in this specimen translate into the identical CDR3. The J gene is TRBJ2-7, the V gene TRBV18, with unresolved D. The CDR3 has 11 residues. V lost 3 bases and J lost 4, with 4 bases in between. CDR1 is KGHSH and CDR2 is LQKENI in the germline V gene. CDR3 DNA sequence: TGTGCCAGCTCACCTAAATACGAGCAGTACTTC. Translated, it gives CASSPKYEQYF.

Points on this clone: This specimen includes other DNA sequences encoding the same CDR3. The chain recombines TRBV28 with TRBJ1-4, with no clear D. V dropped 6 bases and J dropped 0 bases, with 11 bases sitting between them. The CDR3 is made up of 15 amino acids. Germline values: CDR1 MDHEN, CDR2 SYDVKM. CDR3 residues: CASSPRTPTNEKLFF. CDR3 nucleotides: TGTGCCAGCAGCCCGAGGACGCCAACTAATGAAAAACTGTTTTTT.

The chain couples TRBV28 to TRBJ1-2; weak D call: TRBD1 (5 bases). Trimming removed 9 bases at V and 4 bases at J, with 21 bases between. CDR3 size: 15 residues. Per the germline V gene, CDR1 is MDHEN and CDR2 is SYDVKM. The CDR3 nucleotides are TGTGCCAGTCGTAACAGCGGGGCGAACTCCTATGGCTACACCTTC. This encodes CASRNSGANSYGYTF.

This clone appeared once. This chain joins TRBV19 and TRBJ1-3; D gene uncertain. CDR3 length: 14 amino acids. V lost 5 bases to trimming and J lost 0 bases, with 8 bases between them. Germline CDR1 reads LNHDA; CDR2 reads SQIVND (reference sequence). The CDR3 protein is CASSLTFSGNTIYF. In DNA form, the CDR3 reads TGTGCCAGTAGTCTGACCTTCTCTGGAAACACCATATATTTT.

The V gene is TRBV6-6, the J gene TRBJ2-6; D is unresolved. CDR1 MNHNY and CDR2 SVGAGI come from the germline V gene (reference sequence). The CDR3 sequence is 14 residues long. The germline V and J ends were trimmed by 5 bases and 2 bases, with 7 bases remaining between them. The CDR3 nucleotides read TGTGCCAGCAGTCCCTCAACTGGGGCCAACGTCCTGACTTTC. This translates into CASSPSTGANVLTF.

A single count supports this clone. This sequence joins TRBV9 and TRBJ2-5, with D possibly TRBD1 on 6 matching bases. V was pared by 3 bases and J by 1 base, with 10 bases between. This CDR3 region has 14 residues. Germline loops: CDR1 SGDLS, CDR2 YYNGEE. This CDR3 reads CASSEDSLQETQYF. CDR3 sequence (DNA): TGTGCCAGCAGCGAGGACAGCCTCCAAGAGACCCAGTACTTC.

The V and J genes are TRBV7-6 and TRBJ2-7; possibly TRBD2 for D (6 bases). The germline V and J ends were trimmed by 5 bases and 2 bases, with 19 bases remaining between them. The CDR3 runs 16 residues. CDR1 and CDR2 from the germline V gene are SGHVS and FNYEAQ. The CDR3 DNA reads TGTGCCAGCAGCCCACGCCGGGGAGGCACTACCTACGAGCAGTACTTC. This translates into CASSPRRGGTTYEQYF. The full variable domain, in which reference TRBV7-6 and TRBJ2-7 provide the parts outside the CDR3, is GAGVSQSPRYKVTKRGQDVALRCDPISGHVSLYWYRQALGQGPEFLTYFNYEAQQDKSGLPNDRFSAERPEGSISTLTIQRTEQRDSAMYRCASSPRRGGTTYEQYFGPGTRLTVT.

The chain employs TRBV28 and TRBJ1-4; TRBD1 is a possible D gene (5 bases). The CDR3 spans 15 residues. Germline lookup yields CDR1 MDHEN and CDR2 SYDVKM. V was clipped by 7 bases and J by 4 bases, with 16 bases between them. The CDR3 DNA sequence: TGTGCCAGCACCGAATTGCAGGGCCTTAATGAAAAACTGTTTTTT. It specifies CASTELQGLNEKLFF.

This clone was recorded a few times. The genes are TRBV21-1 and TRBJ1-2. TRBV21-1 is annotated as a pseudogene. This CDR3 has 13 residues. In DNA, the CDR3 is TGTGCCAGCCCCTGGACGGGTAACTATGGCTACACCTTC. Translating it yields CASPWTGNYGYTF.